These 27 T cell receptor beta chains were sequenced from one sample in a study of blood T cell repertoires in COVID-19. The data were produced by immunoSEQ multiplex PCR, yet TCRdb's version contains in-frame clones alone and is incomplete. Among 200,000 to 250,000 clones listed, 75% to 85% were seen once. Material for sequencing was PBMCs or T cells enriched from blood (not recorded which). These receptors originate from a woman aged 40-49 years with acute COVID-19.

This chain links TRBV5-1 with TRBJ2-1, with 9 bases aligning to TRBD1. The germline V gene has CDR1 SGHRS and CDR2 YFSETQ. Trimming removed 1 base from V and 5 bases from J; junction bases left unmatched: 4. This CDR3 region has 15 residues. The CDR3 coding sequence is TGCGCCAGCAGCTTGTTACAGGGGGCCGACAATGAGCAGTTCTTC. It specifies CASSLLQGADNEQFF.

J is TRBJ1-5 and V is TRBV10-3; tentative D call: TRBD1 (6 bases). V gave up 0 bases and J gave up 7 bases, with 13 bases separating them. This CDR3 is built from 15 residues. The V gene's germline CDR1 is ENHRY and CDR2 SYGVKD. CDR3 sequence (DNA): TGTGCCATCAGTGAGTCGGGGACATCGGGGCAGCCCCAGCATTTT. It translates to CAISESGTSGQPQHF.

This clone was seen a few times. This chain connects TRBV10-1 to TRBJ2-3, with D perhaps matching TRBD2 (5 bases). The CDR3 loop spans 15 amino acids. V lost 5 bases to trimming and J lost 0 bases, with 12 bases between them. Germline CDR1 WNHNN, CDR2 SYGVQD (reference sequence). CDR3 residues: CASSKDFSSTDTQYF. CDR3 coding DNA: TGCGCCAGCAGTAAGGACTTCTCTAGCACAGATACGCAGTATTTT.

The chain combines TRBV6-5 with TRBJ2-1; D is ambiguous. CDR3 size: 14 residues. The ends were cut back, 9 bases at V and 0 bases at J, with 12 bases in the middle. The V gene's germline CDR1 is MNHEY and CDR2 SVGAGI. CDR3 in DNA: TGTGCCAGTAGATGGCGGAGCTCCTACAATGAGCAGTTCTTC. It is translated as CASRWRSSYNEQFF.

V and J are TRBV19 and TRBJ1-4, with D maybe TRBD1 (6 bases). V was trimmed by 1 base and J by 5 bases, leaving 14 bases between them. Germline V gives CDR1 LNHDA, CDR2 SQIVND (reference sequence). CDR3 size: 16 residues. In DNA form, the CDR3 reads TGTGCCAGTAGTATAGTAGGGGGGGAGTTGAATGAAAAACTGTTTTTT. It codes for CASSIVGGELNEKLFF.

V gene TRBV7-8 combines with J gene TRBJ1-5; 7 bases are shared with TRBD1. CDR1 is SGHVS and CDR2 is FQNEAQ in the germline V gene. V trimming: 5 bases; J trimming: 2 bases; junction bases outside the gene matches: 6. The length of the CDR3 is 15 residues. CDR3 nucleotides: TGTGCCAGCAGCCCTAGACAGGGACGCAATCAGCCCCAGCATTTT. Residues: CASSPRQGRNQPQHF.

The chain links TRBV28 to TRBJ1-4, with D uncertain. V was clipped by 3 bases and J by 4 bases, with 9 bases between them. The CDR3 runs to 14 residues. Germline values: CDR1 MDHEN, CDR2 SYDVKM. The CDR3 sequence: CASSLRQHNEKLFF. The CDR3 DNA sequence: TGTGCCAGCAGTTTGCGGCAGCATAATGAAAAACTGTTTTTT.

The chain has TRBV11-2 and TRBJ2-5; TRBD2 matches 7 bases. The CDR3 is 16 residues long. V gave up 2 bases and J gave up 5 bases; unmatched junction bases: 11. Germline CDR1 reads SGHAT; CDR2 reads FQNNGV. The CDR3 sequence: CASSLFFSDGGETQYF. The CDR3 nucleotides read TGTGCCAGCAGCTTATTCTTTAGTGACGGGGGGGAGACCCAGTACTTC. The full variable domain, with the rest looked up from reference TRBV11-2 and TRBJ2-5, is EAGVAQSPRYKIIEKRQSVAFWCNPISGHATLYWYQQILGQGPKLLIQFQNNGVVDDSQLPKDRFSAERLKGVDSTLKIQPAKLEDSAVYLCASSLFFSDGGETQYFGPGTRLLVL.

The J gene is TRBJ1-6, the V gene TRBV30; D is perhaps TRBD1 (6 bases). The CDR3 has 14 amino acids. The germline V and J ends were trimmed by 2 bases and 10 bases, with 15 bases remaining between them. Germline V CDR1 and CDR2: GTSNPN, SVGIG (reference sequence). CDR3 region: CAWSRRGAGSPLHF. CDR3 in DNA: TGTGCCTGGAGTAGGCGGGGGGCTGGATCACCCCTCCACTTT.

The chain uses TRBV10-3 and TRBJ2-7; TRBD2 matches at 7 bases. Trimming removed 11 bases from V and 3 bases from J; junction bases left unmatched: 10. Germline assignment: CDR1 ENHRY and CDR2 SYGVKD. This CDR3 spans 13 amino acids. The CDR3 spells CASLRERGYEQYF. For the CDR3, the DNA is TGTGCCTCCCTCAGAGAGCGGGGCTACGAGCAGTACTTC.

This chain uses TRBV28 with TRBJ2-7; 12 bases match TRBD2. This CDR3 comprises 15 residues. Trimming at V came to 5 bases and at J to 6 bases, leaving 8 bases not matched to a gene. The germline gives CDR1 MDHEN, CDR2 SYDVKM. The CDR3 reads CASSPPSGRAIEQYF. In nucleotides, the CDR3 is TGTGCCAGCAGTCCACCTAGCGGGAGGGCCATCGAGCAGTACTTC.

This rearrangement joins TRBV3-1 (or the pseudogene TRBV3-2) to TRBJ2-1; D is unresolved. Trimming stripped 0 bases from V and 1 base from J, with 10 bases between. CDR3 length equals 16 residues. Per germline, CDR1 LGHDT and CDR2 YNNKEL (reference sequence). In DNA, the CDR3 is TGTGCCAGCAGCCAAGATGTTAGCACTTCCTACAATGAGCAGTTCTTC. It codes for CASSQDVSTSYNEQFF.

The table lists this clone with a count of one. The chain is built from TRBV7-9 and TRBJ2-3, with a weak D call TRBD1 (5 bases). The germline V and J ends were trimmed by 3 bases and 3 bases, with 10 bases remaining between them. Germline loops: CDR1 SEHNR, CDR2 FQNEAQ (reference sequence). The length of the CDR3 is 14 residues. Written as DNA, the CDR3 is TGTGCCAGCAGCTTGGGAAAGGGGACAGATACGCAGTATTTT. It codes for CASSLGKGTDTQYF.

This clone was detected only once. J is TRBJ1-5 and V is TRBV6-6, with 9 bases aligning to TRBD1. The junction had 8 bases not matched to a gene; V was cut back by 8 bases and J by 6 bases. The CDR3 contains 14 residues. Germline V lookup: CDR1 MNHNY, CDR2 SVGAGI (reference sequence). CDR3 in DNA: TGTGCCAGCTGGAAACAGGGGGCGGTTCAGCCCCAGCATTTT. As protein: CASWKQGAVQPQHF.

The chain employs TRBV7-9 and TRBJ1-6, with TRBD1 matching over 8 bases. Germline trimming cut 4 bases from V and 10 bases from J; bases unmatched to any gene: 9. CDR1 and CDR2 from the germline V gene are SEHNR and FQNEAQ (reference sequence). This CDR3 region has 15 residues. CDR3 DNA sequence: TGTGCCAGCAGCTCGCAGGGGGCGCCGGGATCACCCCTCCACTTT. It specifies CASSSQGAPGSPLHF.

This clone was picked up one time. The CDR3 sequence: CASSLGASGGQETQYF. The CDR3 DNA reads TGTGCCAGCAGCTTGGGCGCTAGCGGGGGGCAAGAGACCCAGTACTTC. The gene calls are TRBV5-8 and TRBJ2-5; 11 bases match TRBD2. The CDR3 runs to 16 residues. CDR1 and CDR2 from the germline V gene are SGHTS and YDEGEE. V trimming: 0 bases; J trimming: 2 bases; junction bases outside the gene matches: 3.

The genes are TRBV27 and TRBJ1-6, with 8 bases aligning to TRBD1. V trimming: 0 bases; J trimming: 9 bases; junction bases outside the gene matches: 10. From germline, CDR1 is MNHEY and CDR2 SMNVEV (reference sequence). The CDR3 spans 17 residues. CDR3: CASSLSERTGMGSPLHF. The CDR3 region has the DNA TGTGCCAGCAGTTTATCAGAAAGGACAGGGATGGGTTCACCCCTCCACTTT.

Only one count was recorded for this clone. This rearrangement joins TRBV7-2 to TRBJ1-4; no clear D gene. The germline gives CDR1 SGHTA, CDR2 FQGNSA. The CDR3 covers 15 residues. The V end was cut by 5 bases, the J end by 0 bases, with 10 bases between. The CDR3 here is CASSPIIATNEKLFF. The CDR3 DNA reads TGTGCCAGCAGCCCCATAATAGCAACTAATGAAAAACTGTTTTTT.

V and J are TRBV27 and TRBJ1-1; D ambiguous. Looked up from germline, CDR1 is MNHEY and CDR2 is SMNVEV (reference sequence). The ends were cut back, 2 bases at V and 4 bases at J, with 8 bases in the middle. CDR3 length: 13 amino acids. The DNA for the CDR3 is TGTGCCAGCAGTTTAGAGGCCAGCACTGAAGCTTTCTTT. Protein product: CASSLEASTEAFF.

This clone was observed a single time. The chain couples TRBV5-5 to TRBJ1-3; D uncertain. V was pared by 4 bases and J by 3 bases, with 17 bases between. Germline-derived CDR1 and CDR2 are SGHKS and YYEKEE (reference sequence). The CDR3 is made up of 16 amino acids. CDR3 in amino acids: CASSLIGVGFGNTIYF. CDR3 nucleotide sequence: TGTGCCAGCAGCCTAATCGGGGTTGGGTTTGGAAACACCATATATTTT.

This clone appeared a single time. The chain links TRBV28 to TRBJ1-1, with D possibly being TRBD1 (5 bases). With 2 bases removed from V and 5 bases from J, the gap between germline ends came to 12 bases. The CDR3 totals 14 residues. The germline V gene has CDR1 MDHEN and CDR2 SYDVKM. The CDR3 DNA sequence: TGTGCCAGCAGTTTAAAGGGGAGGGAGACTGAAGCTTTCTTT. This translates into CASSLKGRETEAFF.

V is TRBV3-1 (or the pseudogene TRBV3-2) and J is TRBJ1-4, with D perhaps matching TRBD1 (5 bases). CDR3 length: 14 residues. Trimming left V 5 bases short and J 8 bases short, with 15 bases between. Germline CDR1 is LGHDT and CDR2 is YNNKEL (reference sequence). The DNA for the CDR3 is TGTGCCAGCAGCTTCTTGAGACAGTACGAAAAACTGTTTTTT. It specifies CASSFLRQYEKLFF.

A word on this clone: A junction boundary mismatches the germline segment, possibly from a read error. V usage is TRBV10-1 and J usage is TRBJ2-5; 7 positions match TRBD1. CDR1 is WNHNN and CDR2 is SYGVQD in the germline V gene (reference sequence). CDR3 size: 14 residues. The chain's CDR3 is CASSESVTGEIQYF. In nucleotides, the CDR3 is TGCGCCAGCAGTGAGTCTGTCACAGGGGAGATCCAGTACTTC.

The CDR3 is CASRGTGNSPLHF. Written as DNA, the CDR3 is TGTGCCAGCAGGGGGACAGGTAATTCACCCCTCCACTTT. The chain recombines TRBV12-3 or TRBV12-4 with TRBJ1-6; 8 bases fit TRBD1. After removal of 6 bases from V and 6 bases from J, the junction contained 1 base not matched to a gene. The CDR3 extends over 13 amino acids.

This clone was counted between two and nine times. The chain joins TRBV5-1 to TRBJ2-1, with TRBD2 matching 9 bases. CDR1 is SGHRS and CDR2 is YFSETQ in the germline V gene. Trimming at V came to 1 base and at J to 2 bases, leaving 1 base not matched to a gene. This CDR3 comprises 15 residues. In DNA form, the CDR3 reads TGCGCCAGCAGCTTGCAGCGGGGGGCCTACAATGAGCAGTTCTTC. Translating gives CASSLQRGAYNEQFF.

The J gene is TRBJ2-7, the V gene TRBV2, with D tentatively TRBD2 (7 bases). Trimming cost V 7 bases and J 4 bases, with 14 bases left between them. The length of the CDR3 is 13 residues. CDR1 is SNHLY and CDR2 is FYNNEI in the germline V gene. CDR3 nucleotide sequence: TGTGCCAGCATTCGGGGGGCGAAGTACGAGCAGTACTTC. Its protein product is CASIRGAKYEQYF.

The J gene is TRBJ2-1, the V gene TRBV7-9; 8 nucleotides line up with TRBD2. The CDR3 has 13 residues. CDR1 is SEHNR, CDR2 FQNEAQ, per germline (reference sequence). The CDR3 protein is CTSGGSSYNEQFF. The CDR3 coding sequence is TGTACTAGCGGTGGGAGCTCCTACAATGAGCAGTTCTTC.